This T cell receptor (beta chain) was retrieved from a study of early T cells in non-severe SARS-CoV-2 infection. Study-level information: Unpaired chains resulted from sequencing bulk RNA of unsorted whole blood.

Study-level results: There was a bias toward anti-spike CD8 responses in VDJdb matching, which missed private and CD4 specificities.

This clonotype turned up a few times. Its matching antigen is unknown. Each cDNA molecule carried a unique molecular identifier. TCRdb analysed the 5' RACE reads with MiXCR anew, one entry per CDR3 protein. The table has roughly 70,000 distinct CDR3 sequences, more than 15% seen once. Trimming cost V 3 bases and J 1 base, with 15 bases left between them. Germline lookup yields CDR1 SGDLS and CDR2 YYNGEE. The CDR3 has 16 amino acids. Specimen: whole blood, collected at baseline. The chain couples TRBV9 to TRBJ2-3; a weak D match, TRBD2 (5 bases). The clonotype was recovered from an adult who was a healthcare worker with PCR-confirmed SARS-CoV-2 infection or an uninfected control (not recorded which). CDR3 sequence: CASSAGGLSGTDTQYF. The CDR3 DNA is TGTGCCAGCAGCGCCGGAGGACTTTCCGGCACAGATACGCAGTATTTT.